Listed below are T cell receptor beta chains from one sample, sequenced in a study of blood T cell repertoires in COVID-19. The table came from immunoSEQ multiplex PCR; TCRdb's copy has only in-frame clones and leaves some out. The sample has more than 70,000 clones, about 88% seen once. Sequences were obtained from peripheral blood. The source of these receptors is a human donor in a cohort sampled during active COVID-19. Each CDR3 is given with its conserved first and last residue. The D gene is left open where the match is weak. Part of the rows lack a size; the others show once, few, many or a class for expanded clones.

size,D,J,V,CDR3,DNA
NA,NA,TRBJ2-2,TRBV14,CASSQGRHRTGELFF,TGTGCCAGCAGCCAAGGAAGACACAGAACCGGGGAGCTGTTTTTT
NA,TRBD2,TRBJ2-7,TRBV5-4,CASSSGGGQGREQYF,TGTGCCAGCAGTTCCGGGGGGGGCCAGGGTCGCGAGCAGTACTTC
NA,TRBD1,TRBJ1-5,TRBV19,CASSISGGQPQHF,TGTGCCAGTAGTATATCAGGGGGCCAGCCCCAGCATTTT
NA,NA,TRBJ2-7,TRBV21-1,CASNDGGLAGISYEQYF,TGTGCCAGCAACGATGGTGGGCTAGCGGGGATCAGCTACGAGCAGTACTTC
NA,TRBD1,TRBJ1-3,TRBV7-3,CASSLGQAYSGNTIYF,TGTGCCAGCAGCTTGGGACAGGCCTACTCTGGAAACACCATATATTTT
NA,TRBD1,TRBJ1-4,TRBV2,CASRRDRNNEKLFF,TGTGCCAGCAGGAGGGACAGAAATAATGAAAAACTGTTTTTT
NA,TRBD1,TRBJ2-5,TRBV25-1,CASSELLSNRGETQYF,TGTGCCAGCAGTGAATTACTTTCTAACAGGGGAGAGACCCAGTACTTC
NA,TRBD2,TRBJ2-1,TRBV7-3,CASGYGGGSYNEQFF,TGTGCCAGCGGATATGGCGGGGGCTCCTACAATGAGCAGTTCTTC
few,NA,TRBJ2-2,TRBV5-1,CASSLAGQDTGELFF,TGCGCCAGCAGCTTGGCAGGGCAGGACACCGGGGAGCTGTTTTTT
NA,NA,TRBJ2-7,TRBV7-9,CASSPSVGGASYEQYF,TGTGCCAGCAGCCCTAGCGTAGGGGGCGCCTCCTACGAGCAGTACTTC
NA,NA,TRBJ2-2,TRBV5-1,CASSISPTGPGTGELFF,TGCGCCAGCAGCATCAGCCCGACAGGTCCGGGAACCGGGGAGCTGTTTTTT
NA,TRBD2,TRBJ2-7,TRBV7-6,CASSLKLAGVYEQYF,TGTGCCAGCAGTTTAAAACTAGCGGGGGTCTACGAGCAGTACTTC
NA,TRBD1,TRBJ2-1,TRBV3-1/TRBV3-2,CASSQVGTGLGIDYNEQFF,TGTGCCAGCAGCCAAGTCGGGACAGGGTTGGGGATCGACTACAATGAGCAGTTCTTC
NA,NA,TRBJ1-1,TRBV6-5,CASTRQQGWDTEAFF,TGTGCCAGCACCAGACAACAGGGCTGGGACACTGAAGCTTTCTTT
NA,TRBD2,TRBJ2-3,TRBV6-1,CASREDLSGPDTQYF,TGTGCCAGCAGAGAAGACCTTAGCGGGCCAGATACGCAGTATTTT
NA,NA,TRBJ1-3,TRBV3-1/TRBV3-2,CASSQDGVLGTGNTIYF,TGTGCCAGCAGCCAAGACGGGGTTTTGGGAACTGGAAACACCATATATTTT
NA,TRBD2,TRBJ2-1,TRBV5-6,CASSPTVLAGGLLNEQFF,TGTGCCAGCAGCCCCACCGTCCTAGCGGGAGGGCTTCTCAATGAGCAGTTCTTC
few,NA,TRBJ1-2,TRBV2,CASRETGPREKVNYGYTF,TGTGCCAGCAGGGAGACAGGACCCAGGGAGAAGGTAAACTATGGCTACACCTTC
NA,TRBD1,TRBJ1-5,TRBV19,CASSTRQGPRQPQHF,TGTGCCAGTAGTACCAGACAGGGCCCTAGACAGCCCCAGCATTTT
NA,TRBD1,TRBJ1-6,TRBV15,CATSNLTGGPTPLHF,TGTGCCACCAGCAACTTAACAGGGGGCCCAACACCCCTCCACTTT
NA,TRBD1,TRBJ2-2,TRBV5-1,CASSWGQDSGELFF,TGCGCCAGCAGCTGGGGACAGGACTCCGGGGAGCTGTTTTTT
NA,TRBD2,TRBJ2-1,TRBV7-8,CASSLVLAGDLGEQFF,TGTGCCAGCAGCTTAGTTCTAGCGGGAGATTTGGGTGAGCAGTTCTTC
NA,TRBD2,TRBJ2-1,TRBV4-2,CASSLSGSSYNEQFF,TGTGCCAGCAGCTTAAGCGGGAGCTCCTACAATGAGCAGTTCTTC
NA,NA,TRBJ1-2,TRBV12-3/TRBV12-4,CASSFAVKGYTF,TGTGCCAGCAGTTTCGCAGTGAAGGGCTACACCTTC
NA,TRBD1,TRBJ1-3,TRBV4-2,CASSQEGGTGTGNTIYF,TGTGCCAGCAGCCAAGAAGGCGGGACAGGGACTGGAAACACCATATATTTT
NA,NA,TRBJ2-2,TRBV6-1,CASSDGVLTGELFF,TGTGCCAGCAGTGACGGGGTCCTCACCGGGGAGCTGTTTTTT
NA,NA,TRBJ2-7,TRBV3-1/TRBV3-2,CASSQASQFYEQYF,TGTGCCAGCAGCCAAGCCTCTCAGTTCTACGAGCAGTACTTC
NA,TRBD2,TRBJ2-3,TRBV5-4,CASSSSGSMDTQYF,TGTGCCAGCAGCTCTAGCGGGAGCATGGATACGCAGTATTTT
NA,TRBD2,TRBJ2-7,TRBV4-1,CASSTPGTSGRDAYEQYF,TGCGCCAGCAGCACTCCCGGGACTAGCGGGAGGGATGCCTACGAGCAGTACTTC
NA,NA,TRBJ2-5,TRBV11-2,CASSLDHVGATSGTQYF,TGTGCCAGCAGCTTAGATCATGTGGGGGCGACGTCAGGGACCCAGTACTTC
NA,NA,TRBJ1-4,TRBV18,CASSPFTGTNEKLFF,TGTGCCAGCTCACCTTTTACAGGAACTAATGAAAAACTGTTTTTT
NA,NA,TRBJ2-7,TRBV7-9,CASSLHYDEQYF,TGTGCCAGCTCGTTGCACTACGACGAGCAGTACTTC
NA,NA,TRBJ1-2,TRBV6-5,CASSYDGRGYTF,TGTGCCAGCAGTTATGATGGCCGTGGCTACACCTTC
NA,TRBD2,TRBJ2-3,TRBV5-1,CASSPDSRTSGRAPDTQYF,TGCGCCAGCAGCCCCGACAGCCGGACTAGCGGGAGGGCCCCAGATACGCAGTATTTT
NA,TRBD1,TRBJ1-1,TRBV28,CASSSSRQGRRTEAFF,TGTGCCAGCAGTTCCTCAAGACAGGGTAGACGGACTGAAGCTTTCTTT
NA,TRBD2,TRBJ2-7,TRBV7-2,CASSLGWRLAGFGEQYF,TGTGCCAGCAGCTTAGGGTGGCGGCTAGCGGGCTTCGGTGAGCAGTACTTC
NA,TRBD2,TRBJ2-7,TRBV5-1,CASSLVLAGGYEQYF,TGCGCCAGCAGCTTGGTACTAGCGGGGGGTTACGAGCAGTACTTC
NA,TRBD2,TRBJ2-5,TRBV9,CASSGRTSGVSQETQYF,TGTGCCAGCAGCGGAAGAACTAGCGGGGTTTCTCAAGAGACCCAGTACTTC
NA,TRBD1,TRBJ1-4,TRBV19,CAIGTGINEKLFF,TGTGCCATCGGGACAGGAATTAATGAAAAACTGTTTTTT
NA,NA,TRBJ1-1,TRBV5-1,CASRQGGTEAFF,TGCGCCAGCAGACAGGGTGGTACTGAAGCTTTCTTT
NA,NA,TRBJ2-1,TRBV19,CASSIRIGVRQIRPFF,TGTGCCAGTAGTATCCGTATAGGGGTGCGGCAAATCAGGCCGTTCTTC
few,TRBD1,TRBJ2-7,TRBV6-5,CASSYSRDSSYEQYF,TGTGCCAGCAGTTACTCGAGGGACAGTTCCTACGAGCAGTACTTC
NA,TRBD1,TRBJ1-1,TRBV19,CAAGQGMNTEAFF,TGTGCCGCAGGACAGGGGATGAACACTGAAGCTTTCTTT
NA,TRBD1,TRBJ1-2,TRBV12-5,CASGPPGQINYGGYTF,TGTGCTAGTGGCCCCCCGGGACAGATAAATTATGGAGGCTACACCTTC
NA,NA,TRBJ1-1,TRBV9,CASSVAGGAAEAFF,TGTGCCAGCAGCGTAGCGGGGGGGGCCGCTGAAGCTTTCTTT
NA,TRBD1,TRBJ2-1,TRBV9,CASSGRTGPTEQFF,TGTGCCAGCAGCGGGAGGACAGGGCCAACCGAGCAGTTCTTC
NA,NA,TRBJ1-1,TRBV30,CAWRGGGTEAFF,TGTGCCTGGAGGGGCGGGGGGACTGAAGCTTTCTTT
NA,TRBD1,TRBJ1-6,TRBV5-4,CASSLAVTGYNSPLHF,TGTGCCAGCAGCTTGGCCGTGACAGGGTATAATTCACCCCTCCACTTT
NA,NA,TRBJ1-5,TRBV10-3,CAISDRMEQPQHF,TGTGCCATCAGTGACAGGATGGAACAGCCCCAGCATTTT
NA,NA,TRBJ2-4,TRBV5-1,CASSFGQGRIQYF,TGCGCCAGCAGCTTCGGCCAGGGAAGAATTCAGTACTTC
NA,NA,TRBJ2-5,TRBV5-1,CASSLSRFGETQYF,TGCGCCAGCAGCTTGAGTCGATTCGGGGAGACCCAGTACTTC
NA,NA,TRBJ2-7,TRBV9,CASSPVGSSYEQYF,TGTGCCAGCAGCCCCGTGGGCAGCTCCTACGAGCAGTACTTC
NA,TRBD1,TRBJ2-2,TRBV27,CASSATGVLTGELFF,TGTGCCAGCAGTGCTACAGGGGTGCTAACCGGGGAGCTGTTTTTT
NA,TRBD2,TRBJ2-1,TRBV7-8,CASSLRRESSYNEQFF,TGTGCCAGCAGCTTAAGGCGGGAGAGCTCCTACAATGAGCAGTTCTTC